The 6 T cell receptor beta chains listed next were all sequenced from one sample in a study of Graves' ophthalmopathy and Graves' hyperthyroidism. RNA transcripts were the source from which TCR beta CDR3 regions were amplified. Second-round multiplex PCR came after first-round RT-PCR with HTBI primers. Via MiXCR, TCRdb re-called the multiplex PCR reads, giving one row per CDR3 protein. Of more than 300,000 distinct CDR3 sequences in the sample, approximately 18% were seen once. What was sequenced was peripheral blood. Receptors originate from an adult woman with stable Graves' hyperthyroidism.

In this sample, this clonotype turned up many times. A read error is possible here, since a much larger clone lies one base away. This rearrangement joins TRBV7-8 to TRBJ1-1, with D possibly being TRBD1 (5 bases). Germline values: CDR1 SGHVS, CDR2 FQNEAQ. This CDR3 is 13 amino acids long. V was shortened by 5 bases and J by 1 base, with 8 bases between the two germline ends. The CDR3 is CASSADRNTEAFF. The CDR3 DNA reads TGTGCCAGCAGCGCCGACAGGAACACTGAAGCTTTCTTT.

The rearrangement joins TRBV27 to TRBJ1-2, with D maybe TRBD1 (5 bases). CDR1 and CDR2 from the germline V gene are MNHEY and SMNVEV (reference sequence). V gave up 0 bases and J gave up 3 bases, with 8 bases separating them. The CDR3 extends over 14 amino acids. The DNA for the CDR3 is TGTGCCAGCAGTTTATCAGGGGACTACTATGGCTACACCTTC. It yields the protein CASSLSGDYYGYTF.

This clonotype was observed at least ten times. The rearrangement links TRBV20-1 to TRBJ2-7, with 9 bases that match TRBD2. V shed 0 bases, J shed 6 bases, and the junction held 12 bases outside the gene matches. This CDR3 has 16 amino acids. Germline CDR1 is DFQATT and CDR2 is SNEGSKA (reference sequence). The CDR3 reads CSARDLGGRGGGEQYF. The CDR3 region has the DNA TGCAGTGCTAGAGATCTAGGCGGGAGGGGAGGAGGCGAGCAGTACTTC.

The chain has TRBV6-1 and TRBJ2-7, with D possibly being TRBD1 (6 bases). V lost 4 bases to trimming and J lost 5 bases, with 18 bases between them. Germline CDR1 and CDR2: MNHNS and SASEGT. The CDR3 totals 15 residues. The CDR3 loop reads CASSALWTEGNEQYF. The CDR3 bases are TGTGCCAGCAGTGCTTTGTGGACAGAGGGCAACGAGCAGTACTTC.

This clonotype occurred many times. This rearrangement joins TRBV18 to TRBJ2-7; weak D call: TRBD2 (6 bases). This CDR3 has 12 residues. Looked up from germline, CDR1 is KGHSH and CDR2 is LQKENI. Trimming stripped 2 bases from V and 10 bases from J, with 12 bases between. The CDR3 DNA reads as TGTGCCAGCTCACCAGAGGGAGGCGGACAGTACTTC. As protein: CASSPEGGGQYF.

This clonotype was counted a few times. The CDR3 loop is CASSSRKALAKNIQYF. In DNA form, the CDR3 reads TGTGCCAGCAGCTCCCGGAAGGCATTGGCCAAAAACATTCAGTACTTC. The chain carries TRBV7-2 and TRBJ2-4; no clear D gene. The CDR3 has 16 amino acids. Germline V CDR1 and CDR2: SGHTA, FQGNSA. V was shortened by 4 bases and J by 1 base, with 14 bases between the two germline ends.